The entry that follows covers one T cell receptor (beta chain) sequence. What this receptor recognizes is not known. No base qualities exist here, and no much larger clone lies one base off it. The cohort consisted of hundreds of healthy bone marrow donors. All cohort members were sampled while nominally healthy, although unrecorded immune exposures were likely present. The donor was CMV seropositive and belonged to the group of more than 250 seropositive cohort members. A peripheral blood sample was collected from each donor, and TCR beta sequencing was performed on peripheral blood mononuclear cells. Genomic DNA extraction from the blood cell samples was performed with the Qiagen DNeasy Blood Extraction Kit. The sample comes from a study of cytomegalovirus exposure and HLA in healthy donors (dated by TCRdb to the late 2010s). Background for the entire study: An earlier analysis of a few hundred of the donors reported 250 to 350 Gb of sequence data and 95 million to 130 million unique TCR beta sequences obtained from approximately 180 million T cells. An early release covering approximately 600 HLA-typed donors comprised approximately 290 gigabases of sequencing data and some 79 million unique TCR sequences. Among the roughly 400 genotyped donors, under 90% belonged to the genetic ancestry cluster associated with self-reported Caucasian donors. The study aimed to test whether cataloging public T cell receptors could reveal signatures of past pathogen exposure. Using immunosequencing, the study profiled T cell repertoires from roughly 650 subjects and related those repertoires to cytomegalovirus serostatus. A separate validation cohort of 100 to 150 different subjects was used in addition to the approximately 700-subject first cohort. To predict cytomegalovirus infection status, the study combined high-throughput TCR immunosequencing, statistical association of individual TCRs with disease status, and machine learning. In a later analysis, previously published TCR beta repertoires from 666 donors were re-analyzed and high-resolution HLA genotyping was added so that TCR occurrence patterns could be studied. In the later analysis, no new phenotypic data were used to find candidate immune exposures; instead, reliance was placed on TCR beta sequences and their occurrence across donors. An earlier analysis of about 600 of the donors used high-throughput TCR beta sequencing to judge whether each TCR beta V gene segment behaved as functional or pseudogenic. Donor age, sex, ethnicity and CMV serostatus were compiled alongside the repertoire data. In a later genetic analysis, genome-wide SNP genotypes for about three fifths of the roughly 670 donors were used, and that subset was treated as a discovery cohort. Every repertoire in the discovery cohort had been generated on one and the same sequencing platform. Both class I and class II loci were covered by HLA typing, at four-digit resolution. Typing coverage varied by locus: roughly 629-640 donors for A, B, C, DRB1 and DQB1; approximately 520 for DQA1; around 610 for DPA1; approximately 450 for DPB1. Because of strong linkage in the cohort, five DR-DQ haplotypes were treated as single units for association and clustering. Among about 390 genotyped donors of the cohort, an average of about 240,000 unique TCR beta nucleotide sequences were sequenced per donor, roughly a sixth of them non-productive.

The library was obtained by the immunoSEQ multiplex PCR assay. For the multiplex PCR, a mixture combining 60 forward primers for TCR Vbeta segments and 13 reverse primers for TCR Jbeta segments was used. Amplification of the CDR3 region of rearranged TCR beta genes was performed with a multiplex PCR assay on genomic DNA. The Illumina HiSeq System was used to sequence the amplified TCR beta libraries as 87-base-pair reads. As for how the authors treated the data: In a later analysis, around 80 million unique TCR beta chains were counted across the approximately 640 repertoires, and about 9.9 million of these chains were shared by at least two donors. Raw reads were error-corrected and collapsed into unique sequences by a nearest-neighbor algorithm in which closely related sequences were merged to remove PCR and sequencing errors. Alignment of CDR3 sequences to IMGT reference sequences was used to assign V, D and J gene segments. For a sequence to be retained, a match of at least six nucleotides to both a V gene segment and a J gene segment was required. A rearrangement counted as productive if the CDR3 had no stop codons and remained in frame with V and J, and every other rearrangement counted as non-productive. CDR3 was defined according to IMGT convention as the region running from the second conserved V-encoded cysteine to the conserved J-encoded phenylalanine. The earlier analysis of some 600 of the donors excluded sequences that lacked an unambiguous match to a single V gene segment. In an earlier analysis of several hundred of the donors, V segments were called functional above 56.7% productive rearrangements and were called segregating when the between-donor standard deviation exceeded 5%. A statistical classification framework was built to diagnose cytomegalovirus status from the catalog of TCR beta chain sequences. V and J gene assignment, in a later analysis, came from comparing TCR nucleotide sequences with IMGT/GENE-DB human TR gene sequences. Using the TCRdist pipeline, a later analysis assigned CDR3 sequences along with most-parsimonious VDJ recombination scenarios. In a later analysis, each TCR beta chain was defined by its CDR3 amino acid sequence together with its V-gene family, and reads without a unique V-gene family were excluded. In a later analysis, approximately 640 highly shared, low-generation-probability nucleotide sequences were removed to address suspected cross-contamination and a sequencing artifact. In a later analysis, a clonal expansion index was calculated for each public chain from normalized within-repertoire ranks of inferred template counts. In a later analysis, generation probabilities were computed with a VDJ recombination model fitted to out-of-frame rearrangements, and the resulting probabilities were checked against IGoR. Hypergeometric tests were used in a later analysis to score TCR-TCR, TCR-HLA and TCR-CMV co-occurrence, with a repertoire-size bias correction applied to the TCR pairs. In a later analysis, false discovery rates were estimated by permuting HLA or CMV assignments 20 times. In a later analysis, co-occurring TCRs were grouped using DBSCAN, with TCRdist sequence similarity added in when clustering inside HLA-allele-positive subsets. For co-occurrence clustering, repertoires with fewer than 30,000 or more than 120,000 public chains were excluded, along with four or five repertoires with anomalous nucleotide sharing. Drawn from immuneACCESS, this table holds only the in-frame rearrangements with V and J called that TCRdb kept. Clones are partly lost; checked studies trace under half to an unresolved V gene and leave the rest unexplained. V, J and clone size reflect that table, while D and trimming were determined from the DNA. The sample table records around 150,000 clones; more than 65% of these occur just once. The ten largest clonotypes hold roughly 4.5% of the sample.

Study-wide findings and limitations: A few of the identified cytomegalovirus-associated TCR beta chains were confirmed in vitro to be specific for cytomegalovirus antigens. A further reported finding was that TCR beta sequences accurately predicted the HLA-A and HLA-B alleles for most subjects in the first cohort. Compared with equally common non-associated chains, HLA-associated TCR beta chains in a later analysis were more clonally expanded and had lower generation probabilities. CMV serostatus was the only immune exposure information available for the cohort. A later analysis associated 15,000 to 20,000 TCR beta sequences with specific HLA alleles at a false discovery rate of 0.05. In a later analysis, TCR association rates were found to vary across HLA loci, with the most associated TCRs seen for DRB1 alleles and the fewest for HLA-C alleles. Correlated functional status among segregating V segments might reflect linkage disequilibrium, but an unknown experimental factor could not be ruled out. In this cohort, only TCR beta chains were sequenced, and detectable features were limited by the absence of alpha or paired-chain data. Most TCR sequences were seen in very few donors, while some public TCRs were found in many individuals. According to a later analysis, parvovirus B19, influenza, CMV and Epstein-Barr virus appeared linked to several top co-occurrence clusters. Assigning TCR associations to individual alleles was difficult when HLA alleles, especially DR and DQ, strongly co-occurred. Most CMV-associated TCR beta chains appeared to be HLA-restricted in a later analysis, and the HLA associations seemed to be driven largely by CMV exposure. Because some donors lacked HLA typing at each locus, the association tests relied only on the typed subset. A later genetic analysis associated a missense DCLRE1C variant with V-gene and J-gene trimming of TCR beta chains, and an independent cohort replicated the association. The presence/absence analyses assumed that sequencing depth was roughly uniform across donors, and that assumption may not be true. An earlier analysis of approximately 530 of the donors showed that most TCR beta V segments appeared in productive rearrangements either about 87% or about 30% of the time, which broadly matched IMGT annotations. A cluster of highly shared sequence variants was judged likely to represent a technical artifact of the sequencing pipeline. In the study, approximately 160 TCR beta chains were listed as associated with cytomegalovirus. The authors suggested that the approach could potentially be extended to other disease states and immunological phenotypes. In both the original and validation cohorts, the classifier was reported to diagnose cytomegalovirus status with high specificity and sensitivity. Because counts were too low, approximately 18 rarely observed V segments, including chromosome 9 orphons, were excluded from the earlier analysis of 587 of the donors. A later genetic analysis reported fewer N-insertions in productive TCRs among donors in an Asian-associated ancestry cluster than the roughly 700-donor mean.

This clonotype was sampled from a young man in good health and CMV-seropositive. Sequenced material: PBMCs.

Here is the DNA: TGTGCCAGCAGTGACATCTATAGCAATCAGCCCCAGCATTTT. Its amino acids are CASSDIYSNQPQHF. The V and J genes are TRBV6-1 and TRBJ1-5, with the D gene uncertain. CDR1 MNHNS and CDR2 SASEGT are derived from the germline V gene. The CDR3 has 14 amino acids, counting the end cysteine and phenylalanine. Only the CDR3 DNA stays, 42 bases, in frame from base 1. Trimming takes 3 bases from V and 0 bases from J, and the germline ends sit 6 bases apart.